These 10 T cell receptor beta chains originate from one sample sequenced in a study of blood T cell repertoires in COVID-19. Clones were sequenced by immunoSEQ multiplex PCR, and TCRdb holds only the in-frame ones, with some missing. The table has roughly 50,000 clones, 88% seen once. Material for sequencing was peripheral blood. The receptors were gathered from a man aged 50 to 59 with acute or convalescent COVID-19.

This chain connects TRBV7-6 to TRBJ2-3; tentative D call: TRBD2 (6 bases). The CDR3 loop spans 16 amino acids. V was shortened by 0 bases and J by 6 bases, with 16 bases between the two germline ends. The germline CDR1 and CDR2 sequences are SGHVS and FNYEAQ. CDR3 bases: TGTGCCAGCAGCTTAGCGCATGGGGCGGGAAGTGATACGCAGTATTTT. This gives the protein CASSLAHGAGSDTQYF.

The rearrangement joins TRBV3-1 (or the pseudogene TRBV3-2) to TRBJ2-7; 8 bases match TRBD2. Trimming took 4 bases from V and 3 from J; bases not matched to a gene: 5. The length of the CDR3 is 14 residues. The germline V gene has CDR1 LGHDT and CDR2 YNNKEL (reference sequence). The CDR3 nucleotides read TGTGCCAGCAGCCGTCTAGCGGGTGACTACGAGCAGTACTTC. Translated: CASSRLAGDYEQYF.

The chain couples TRBV24-1 to TRBJ2-2, with a possible D match to TRBD2 (5 bases). V dropped 2 bases and J dropped 5 bases, with 14 bases sitting between them. The CDR3 has 16 amino acids. CDR1 and CDR2 from the germline V gene are KGHDR and SFDVKD. The CDR3: CATSDSGGGTTGELFF. The CDR3 nucleotides read TGTGCCACCAGTGATTCGGGCGGAGGTACAACCGGGGAGCTGTTTTTT.

The chain is built from TRBV29-1 and TRBJ2-2; maybe TRBD2 (5 bases). V lost 6 bases, J lost 7 bases, and 21 bases lay in between. This CDR3 spans 15 amino acids. CDR1 and CDR2 (germline): SQVTM, ANQGSEA. The CDR3 spells CSVSPDGKSIGELFF. CDR3 DNA sequence: TGCAGCGTGAGCCCGGACGGGAAGTCTATCGGGGAGCTGTTTTTT.

This sequence joins TRBV3-1 (or the pseudogene TRBV3-2) and TRBJ2-2, with TRBD1 matching over 8 bases. The junction had 4 bases not matched to a gene; V was cut back by 8 bases and J by 8 bases. CDR1 is LGHDT, CDR2 YNNKEL, per germline (reference sequence). The CDR3 runs to 12 residues. The CDR3 is CASATGGGELFF. The CDR3 DNA is TGTGCCAGCGCAACAGGGGGAGGGGAGCTGTTTTTT.

The chain carries TRBV6-5 and TRBJ1-1; D is ambiguous. V shed 6 bases and J shed 6 bases, with 17 bases lying between them. There are 14 residues in the CDR3. Germline V CDR1 and CDR2: MNHEY, SVGAGI. CDR3 DNA: TGTGCCAGCAGCCAACTTCGGAGGTCTTCTGAAGCTTTCTTT. It is translated as CASSQLRRSSEAFF.

The CDR3 reads CASSISADRGHEQYF. In DNA, the CDR3 is TGTGCCAGTAGTATCTCAGCGGACAGGGGGCACGAGCAGTACTTC. The chain combines TRBV19 with TRBJ2-7, with 11 positions matching TRBD1. Trimming cost V 3 bases and J 5 bases; bases outside gene matches: 6. The CDR3 length is 15 residues. Per the germline V gene, CDR1 is LNHDA and CDR2 is SQIVND (reference sequence).

The sample holds one count of this clone. The CDR3 reads CASSDEDRADEKLFF. The CDR3 DNA is TGTGCCAGCAGTGACGAGGACAGGGCTGATGAAAAACTGTTTTTT. The chain uses TRBV2 and TRBJ1-4; 8 nucleotides align to TRBD1. The CDR3 sequence is 15 residues long. Germline values: CDR1 SNHLY, CDR2 FYNNEI. V shed 3 bases and J 6 bases; nucleotides not matched to a gene: 6.

The chain links TRBV28 to TRBJ1-2; 7 nucleotides line up with TRBD1. J lost 3 bases, V lost 4 bases, and 8 bases had no gene match. Germline loops: CDR1 MDHEN, CDR2 SYDVKM. The CDR3 sequence is 15 residues long. The CDR3 DNA follows: TGTGCCAGCAGTTCACGGACAGGTTCTCACTATGGCTACACCTTC. It codes for CASSSRTGSHYGYTF.

The CDR3 DNA sequence: TGTGCCAGCAGTTTAGCGCTCGGTACTGAAGCTTTCTTT. This translates into CASSLALGTEAFF. The chain couples TRBV12-3 or TRBV12-4 to TRBJ1-1; no definite D call. V was clipped by 0 bases and J by 5 bases, with 7 bases between them. The CDR3 is made up of 13 amino acids.